This T cell receptor beta chain was profiled in a study of cytomegalovirus exposure and HLA in healthy donors. Broader study findings: The investigators catalogued 150 to 200 TCR beta chains as cytomegalovirus-associated. Subsequent analysis revealed that first-cohort TCR clusters tended to co-occur in the 120 or so validation repertoires.

CDR1 is LGHNT and CDR2 is FRNRAP in the germline V gene. Trimming shortened V by 7 bases and J by 0 bases, and 7 bases separated the two germline ends. This CDR3 spans 13 amino acids. Data came from immunoSEQ multiplex PCR; TCRdb stores just in-frame clones and leaves some out. Among roughly 330,000 clones listed, around 90% were seen once. Notes on this clone: What it recognizes is unknown.

The sequencing input was PBMCs. The gene calls are TRBV12-5 and TRBJ1-3; D is unresolved. This clonotype was obtained from a woman younger than 45 in good health and CMV-seropositive. In nucleotides, the CDR3 is TGTGCTAGTGCTCTAAACTCTGGAAACACCATATATTTT. The encoded protein is CASALNSGNTIYF.